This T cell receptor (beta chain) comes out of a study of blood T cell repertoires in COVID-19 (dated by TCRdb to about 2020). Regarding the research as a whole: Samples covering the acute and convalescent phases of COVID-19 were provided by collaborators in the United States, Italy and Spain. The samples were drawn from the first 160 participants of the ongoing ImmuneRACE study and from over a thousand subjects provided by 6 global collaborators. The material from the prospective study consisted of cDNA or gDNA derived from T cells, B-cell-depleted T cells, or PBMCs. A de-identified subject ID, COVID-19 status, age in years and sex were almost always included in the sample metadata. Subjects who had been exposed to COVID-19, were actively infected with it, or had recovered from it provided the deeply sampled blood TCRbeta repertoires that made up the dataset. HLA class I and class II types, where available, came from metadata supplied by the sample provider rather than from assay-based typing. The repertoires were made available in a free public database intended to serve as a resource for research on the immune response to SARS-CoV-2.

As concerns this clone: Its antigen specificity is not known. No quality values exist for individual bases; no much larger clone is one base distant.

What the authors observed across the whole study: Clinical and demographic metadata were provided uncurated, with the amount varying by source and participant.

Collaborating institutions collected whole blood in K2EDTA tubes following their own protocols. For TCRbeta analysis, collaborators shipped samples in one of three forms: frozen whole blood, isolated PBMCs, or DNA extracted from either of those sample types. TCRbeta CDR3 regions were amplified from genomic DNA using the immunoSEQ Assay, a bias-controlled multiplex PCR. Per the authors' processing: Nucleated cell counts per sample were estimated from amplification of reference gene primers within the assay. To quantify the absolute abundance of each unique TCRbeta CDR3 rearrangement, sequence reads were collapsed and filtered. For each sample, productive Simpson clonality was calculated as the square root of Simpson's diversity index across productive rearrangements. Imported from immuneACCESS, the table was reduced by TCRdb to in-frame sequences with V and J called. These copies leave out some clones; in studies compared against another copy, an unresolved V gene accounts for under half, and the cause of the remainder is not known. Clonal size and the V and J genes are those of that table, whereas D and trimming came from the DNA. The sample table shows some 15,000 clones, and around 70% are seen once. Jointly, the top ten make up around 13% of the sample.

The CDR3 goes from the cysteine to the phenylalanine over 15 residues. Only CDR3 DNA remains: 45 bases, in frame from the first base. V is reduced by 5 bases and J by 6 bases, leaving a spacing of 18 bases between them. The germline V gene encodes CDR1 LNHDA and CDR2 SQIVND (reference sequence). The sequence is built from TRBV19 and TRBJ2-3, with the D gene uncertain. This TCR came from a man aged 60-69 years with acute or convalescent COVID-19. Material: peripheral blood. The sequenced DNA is TGTGCCAGTAGTTCCACTCGAGGTAGCATCGATACGCAGTATTTT. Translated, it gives CASSSTRGSIDTQYF.